These 8 T cell receptor beta chains originate from one sample sequenced in a study of control samples from healthy donors and cancer patients (dated by TCRdb to between 2020 and 2021). The method was the immunoSEQ multiplex PCR assay. TCRdb took this table from immuneACCESS and kept in-frame rearrangements with V and J called. Such tables lack part of the clones; where checked against another copy, unresolved V genes explain under half of the gap, and the rest is unexplained. Present in this sample are roughly 200,000 clones, around 90% of which were seen just once. Of the sample, less than 2% falls within the top ten clones. The sample was blood. The origin of the receptors is a young man in good health.

V gene TRBV5-1 combines with J gene TRBJ2-7; D unresolved. CDR1 and CDR2 (germline): SGHRS, YFSETQ. This CDR3 comprises 12 residues. Trimming cost V 0 bases and J 3 bases, with 4 bases left between them. DNA for the CDR3: TGCGCCAGCAGCTTGGGTTACTACGAGCAGTACTTC. Protein: CASSLGYYEQYF.

The chain joins TRBV12-3 or TRBV12-4 to TRBJ2-1; tentatively, D is TRBD1 or TRBD2 (5 bases each). The CDR3 loop spans 12 amino acids. The V and J ends lost 6 bases and 9 bases respectively, with 12 bases between them. The CDR3 loop is CASSPVGVEQFF. The CDR3, as DNA: TGTGCCAGCAGCCCCGTGGGGGTTGAGCAGTTCTTC.

The chain combines TRBV21-1 with TRBJ1-3; the D segment call TRBD1 is taken from the table without a DNA check. TRBV21-1 is listed as a pseudogene. This CDR3 contains 17 residues. CDR3 residues: CASSKFPYKGVGNTIYF. The CDR3 nucleotides read TGTGCCAGCAGCAAATTCCCCTATAAGGGGGTCGGAAACACCATATATTTT.

The V call is TRBV19, the J call TRBJ1-1; 7 bases line up with TRBD1. Germline V CDR1 and CDR2: LNHDA, SQIVND (reference sequence). V was clipped by 5 bases and J by 0 bases; unmatched bases: 3. The CDR3 spans 14 residues. CDR3 region: CASSRQGLNTEAFF. CDR3 nucleotide sequence: TGTGCCAGTAGTCGACAGGGACTGAACACTGAAGCTTTCTTT.

This rearrangement joins TRBV7-8 to TRBJ1-2; 7 bases line up with TRBD1. This CDR3 comprises 18 residues. Germline lookup yields CDR1 SGHVS and CDR2 FQNEAQ. Germline trimming cut 5 bases from V and 8 bases from J; bases unmatched to any gene: 23. The CDR3 loop reads CASSQLSIQGIGLIGYTF. CDR3 coding DNA: TGTGCCAGCAGCCAATTAAGTATACAGGGGATCGGGCTAATAGGCTACACCTTC.

The J gene is TRBJ2-7, the V gene TRBV14; 14 bases are a match to TRBD2. The CDR3 is 15 amino acids. The V gene's germline CDR1 is SGHDN and CDR2 FVKESK. After removal of 5 bases from V and 3 bases from J, the junction contained 3 bases not matched to a gene. The CDR3 coding sequence is TGTGCCAGCAGCAAGGGACTAGCGGGGGTCTACGAGCAGTACTTC. It yields the protein CASSKGLAGVYEQYF.

Comments on this clone: Mismatch with germline at one junction end may stem from a read error. The rearrangement links TRBV11-2 to TRBJ1-1; 7 bases line up with TRBD1. The germline gives CDR1 SGHAT, CDR2 FQNNGV. The CDR3 sequence is 13 residues long. The CDR3 DNA follows: TGTGCCAGCAGCCTAGACAGGGTACGAGAAGCTTTCTTT. Amino acids: CASSLDRVREAFF.

The chain employs TRBV4-1 and TRBJ1-6, with 7 positions matching TRBD1. Germline CDR1 reads MGHRA; CDR2 reads YSYEKL. The CDR3 length is 15 residues. The V gene end was trimmed by 4 bases and the J gene end by 7 bases; junction bases not matched to a gene: 7. The CDR3 is CASSRDGQENSPLHF. The DNA of the CDR3 is TGCGCCAGCAGCCGGGATGGACAGGAGAATTCACCCCTCCACTTT.